Shown below are 25 T cell receptor beta chains from a single sample sequenced in a study of somatic mutations in cytotoxic T cells in rheumatoid arthritis. The table came from immunoSEQ multiplex PCR; TCRdb's copy has only in-frame clones and leaves some out. In the table there are approximately 10,000 clones, about 81% of which are singletons. Sequenced input: CD8+ T cells sorted from blood. These receptors all stem from a woman between 45 and 65 years old in good health.

This clone was picked up one time. The chain has TRBV11-2 and TRBJ1-1; D ambiguous. V lost 4 bases and J 5 bases, leaving 17 bases between the germline ends. This CDR3 region has 15 residues. Germline V gene sequence: CDR1 SGHAT, CDR2 FQNNGV. Here the CDR3 reads CASSSVQGRSTEAFF. CDR3 sequence (DNA): TGTGCCAGCAGCTCCGTACAAGGTCGGAGTACTGAAGCTTTCTTT.

V gene TRBV6-5 combines with J gene TRBJ2-1; 9 bases fit TRBD2. Germline CDR1 and CDR2: MNHEY and SVGAGI. J gave up 6 bases and V 2 bases, and 5 bases lay outside the gene matches. The CDR3 covers 15 residues. CDR3 region: CASSYNSGRGNEQFF. The DNA of the CDR3 is TGTGCCAGCAGTTACAATAGCGGGAGAGGCAATGAGCAGTTCTTC.

Details on this clone: Additional DNA sequences in this sample encode the identical CDR3. The rearrangement uses TRBV9 and TRBJ1-2; 8 nucleotides line up with TRBD1. The CDR3 extends over 13 amino acids. The germline V gene has CDR1 SGDLS and CDR2 YYNGEE. The J segment lost 3 bases and the V segment lost 4 bases, leaving 2 bases of the junction unmatched. The CDR3 reads CASSTGGDYGYTF. In DNA, the CDR3 is TGTGCCAGCAGCACAGGGGGGGACTATGGCTACACCTTC.

The chain joins TRBV14 to TRBJ2-5; possibly TRBD2 for D (6 bases). CDR1 SGHDN and CDR2 FVKESK come from the germline V gene. V was pared by 1 base and J by 5 bases, with 14 bases between. The CDR3 is 15 amino acids. The CDR3 is CASSQGIGGPETQYF. CDR3 DNA: TGTGCCAGCAGCCAAGGCATCGGAGGGCCGGAGACCCAGTACTTC.

This clone was counted only a few times. V is TRBV27 and J is TRBJ1-2, with D possibly TRBD1 on 6 matching bases. CDR1 MNHEY and CDR2 SMNVEV come from the germline V gene (reference sequence). The germline V and J ends were trimmed by 7 bases and 2 bases, with 17 bases remaining between them. This CDR3 has 15 residues. CDR3 nucleotides: TGTGCCAGCACACCAAGGGGGAGGGAAAACTATGGCTACACCTTC. This codes for CASTPRGRENYGYTF.

By share, this clone counts as large. In nucleotides, the CDR3 is TGTGCCAGTAGTCCTGGGACTAGCGGGGGATTTTACGAGCAGTACTTC. Amino acids: CASSPGTSGGFYEQYF. J is TRBJ2-7 and V is TRBV19; 14 positions agree with TRBD2. Germline assignment: CDR1 LNHDA and CDR2 SQIVND (reference sequence). This CDR3 is built from 16 residues. After removal of 5 bases from V and 4 bases from J, the junction contained 7 bases not matched to a gene.

This chain joins TRBV4-3 and TRBJ2-1; 8 nucleotides agree with TRBD2. Germline lookup yields CDR1 LGHNA and CDR2 YSLEER. V gave up 2 bases and J gave up 5 bases; unmatched junction bases: 20. The CDR3 is 20 amino acids. The CDR3 coding sequence is TGCGCCAGCAGCCAAACGGGGCCAGCGGGAGCCTTAATAGAGGACAATGAGCAGTTCTTC. Residues: CASSQTGPAGALIEDNEQFF.

V is TRBV5-6 and J is TRBJ1-2; 7 bases agree with TRBD1. The V segment lost 6 bases and the J segment 8 bases; nucleotides outside the gene matches: 10. The CDR3 is made up of 13 amino acids. The germline V gene encodes CDR1 SGHDT and CDR2 YYEEEE. The CDR3: CASTQQGMGGYTF. The DNA of the CDR3 is TGTGCCAGCACCCAACAGGGGATGGGGGGCTACACCTTC. Full variable domain (missing parts from reference TRBV5-6 and TRBJ1-2): DAGVTQSPTHLIKTRGQQVTLRCSPKSGHDTVSWYQQALGQGPQFIFQYYEEEERQRGNFPDRFSGHQFPNYSSELNVNALLLGDSALYLCASTQQGMGGYTFGSGTRLTVV.

This sequence joins TRBV4-1 and TRBJ2-7; 9 bases match TRBD1. CDR1 is MGHRA, CDR2 YSYEKL, per germline. The CDR3 is made up of 18 amino acids. Trimming took 3 bases from V and 3 from J; bases not matched to a gene: 15. CDR3 sequence: CASSQPGQGSFEGYEQYF. The DNA for the CDR3 is TGCGCCAGCAGCCAGCCGGGACAGGGAAGTTTTGAAGGCTACGAGCAGTACTTC.

This chain uses TRBV27 with TRBJ2-3, with 12 bases lining up with TRBD2. The length of the CDR3 is 18 residues. The ends lost 5 bases at V and 3 bases at J; junction bases unmatched: 12. CDR1 is MNHEY, CDR2 SMNVEV, per germline (reference sequence). The CDR3 DNA sequence: TGTGCCAGCAGTCGAAGAACCCGGACTAGCGGGGAAACAGATACGCAGTATTTT. The encoded protein is CASSRRTRTSGETDTQYF.

The rearrangement uses TRBV18 and TRBJ1-3; 7 bases are shared with TRBD1. The CDR3 is made up of 14 amino acids. CDR1 and CDR2 from the germline V gene are KGHSH and LQKENI. Trimming at V came to 8 bases and at J to 4 bases, leaving 8 bases not matched to a gene. The CDR3 region has the DNA TGTGCCAGCACAACAGGGGTTGACGGAAACACCATATATTTT. Translating gives CASTTGVDGNTIYF.

The V call is TRBV2, the J call TRBJ2-3; 8 nucleotides align to TRBD2. Germline loops: CDR1 SNHLY, CDR2 FYNNEI. The CDR3 loop spans 15 amino acids. V shed 1 base, J shed 4 bases, and the junction held 4 bases outside the gene matches. The CDR3 reads CASSEGAGGPDTQYF. The CDR3 nucleotides are TGTGCCAGCAGTGAAGGCGCGGGGGGCCCAGATACGCAGTATTTT.

The CDR3 loop is CATRGVSGANVLTF. The CDR3, as DNA: TGTGCCACCCGGGGGGTATCTGGGGCCAACGTCCTGACTTTC. The chain is built from TRBV28 and TRBJ2-6; 7 nucleotides agree with TRBD2. The germline CDR1 and CDR2 sequences are MDHEN and SYDVKM. Trimming cost V 10 bases and J 1 base; bases outside gene matches: 4. CDR3 length equals 14 residues.

The genes are TRBV7-8 and TRBJ2-7, with TRBD1 matching over 9 bases. Germline values: CDR1 SGHVS, CDR2 FQNEAQ. The CDR3 extends over 14 amino acids. V shed 11 bases, J shed 3 bases, and the junction held 11 bases outside the gene matches. As DNA, the CDR3 is TGTGCCGTCGACGGGGGGACAGGGATCTACGAGCAGTACTTC. This sequence encodes CAVDGGTGIYEQYF.

This chain links TRBV27 with TRBJ1-5; D is perhaps TRBD1 (5 bases). Germline V CDR1 and CDR2: MNHEY, SMNVEV (reference sequence). Trimming took off 3 bases at V and 5 bases at J, with 8 bases between the two ends. This CDR3 has 13 amino acids. CDR3 bases: TGTGCCAGCAGTTTTGGGGCGGATCAGCCCCAGCATTTT. Translated, it gives CASSFGADQPQHF.

V is TRBV11-2 and J is TRBJ2-7, with a possible D match to TRBD2 (6 bases). Germline CDR1 is SGHAT and CDR2 is FQNNGV. Trimming removed 3 bases at V and 9 bases at J, with 15 bases between. The CDR3 contains 13 residues. In DNA, the CDR3 is TGTGCCAGCAGCTTCGGAGGGGAGGCCTGGCAGTACTTC. Residues: CASSFGGEAWQYF. Filled out from reference TRBV11-2 and TRBJ2-7, the complete variable domain reads EAGVAQSPRYKIIEKRQSVAFWCNPISGHATLYWYQQILGQGPKLLIQFQNNGVVDDSQLPKDRFSAERLKGVDSTLKIQPAKLEDSAVYLCASSFGGEAWQYFGPGTRLTVT.

This clone was seen just once. The rearrangement joins TRBV11-2 to TRBJ2-7; D unresolved. Germline loops: CDR1 SGHAT, CDR2 FQNNGV. Trimming pared 0 bases from V and 0 bases from J, leaving 9 bases between. CDR3 length equals 15 residues. The CDR3 is CASSLEAGSSYEQYF. The CDR3 DNA sequence: TGTGCCAGCAGCTTAGAGGCAGGCAGCTCCTACGAGCAGTACTTC.

The sample holds a few counts of this clone. V usage is TRBV7-9 and J usage is TRBJ2-7; 11 bases are a match to TRBD2. This CDR3 is built from 14 residues. Germline CDR1 and CDR2: SEHNR and FQNEAQ (reference sequence). The trim removed 4 bases at V and 3 bases at J, leaving 2 bases unmatched. CDR3 nucleotides: TGTGCCAGCAGCTCCGGGACTAGCGGCTACGAGCAGTACTTC. This encodes CASSSGTSGYEQYF.

The chain joins TRBV6-4 to TRBJ2-2; 11 bases line up with TRBD2. Germline CDR1 MRHNA, CDR2 SNTAGT. V lost 10 bases and J lost 0; bases outside the gene matches: 4. The CDR3 consists of 15 residues. CDR3 residues: CANSTSGTNTGELFF. CDR3 sequence (DNA): TGTGCCAATTCGACTAGCGGGACGAACACCGGGGAGCTGTTTTTT.

The chain's CDR3 is CASSDMTNTGELFF. The DNA for the CDR3 is TGTGCCAGCAGTGACATGACGAACACCGGGGAGCTGTTTTTT. The rearrangement uses TRBV27 and TRBJ2-2; D is unclear. Trimming left V 5 bases short and J 0 bases short, with 7 bases between. Germline values: CDR1 MNHEY, CDR2 SMNVEV (reference sequence). The CDR3 sequence is 14 residues long.

This clone came up a few times. V and J are TRBV30 and TRBJ1-2; 7 nucleotides agree with TRBD1. This CDR3 region has 15 residues. Losses at the gene ends were 0 bases for V and 4 bases for J; bases not matched to a gene: 8. Germline V gene lookup returns CDR1 GTSNPN and CDR2 SVGIG (reference sequence). For the CDR3, the DNA is TGTGCCTGGAGTGTAATGGTGGCAGGGGGCTATGGCTACACCTTC. Translating it yields CAWSVMVAGGYGYTF.

V usage is TRBV9 and J usage is TRBJ1-5; a possible D gene is TRBD1 (5 bases). V lost 3 bases and J lost 0, with 25 bases in between. Germline CDR1 is SGDLS and CDR2 is YYNGEE. This CDR3 spans 20 amino acids. The CDR3 loop reads CASSAPSGARHHYSNQPQHF. Written as DNA, the CDR3 is TGTGCCAGCAGCGCCCCCTCTGGGGCGAGACATCATTATAGCAATCAGCCCCAGCATTTT.

The chain has TRBV11-1 and TRBJ2-7, with 8 bases fitting TRBD1. Looked up from germline, CDR1 is SGHAT and CDR2 is FQDESV (reference sequence). This CDR3 has 13 amino acids. Unmatched junction bases numbered 3, after V lost 5 bases and J lost 3 bases. The chain's CDR3 is CASSLGQVYEQYF. The CDR3 region has the DNA TGTGCCAGCAGCCTGGGACAGGTCTACGAGCAGTACTTC. Combining the CDR3 with reference TRBV11-1 and TRBJ2-7 gives the whole variable domain EAEVAQSPRYKITEKSQAVAFWCDPISGHATLYWYRQILGQGPELLVQFQDESVVDDSQLPKDRFSAERLKGVDSTLKIQPAELGDSAMYLCASSLGQVYEQYFGPGTRLTVT.

The rearrangement links TRBV30 to TRBJ1-4; no firm D call. Germline lookup yields CDR1 GTSNPN and CDR2 SVGIG (reference sequence). V lost 5 bases to trimming and J lost 0 bases, with 10 bases between them. This CDR3 contains 14 residues. CDR3 amino acids: CAWGEIATNEKLFF. The DNA for the CDR3 is TGTGCCTGGGGGGAGATCGCAACTAATGAAAAACTGTTTTTT.

J is TRBJ2-1 and V is TRBV27, with 9 bases matching TRBD1. V lost 6 bases and J lost 7; bases outside the gene matches: 7. The CDR3 is 14 amino acids. Germline values: CDR1 MNHEY, CDR2 SMNVEV (reference sequence). CDR3 sequence: CASRLGTGWNEQFF. CDR3 sequence (DNA): TGTGCCAGCAGGCTCGGGACAGGGTGGAATGAGCAGTTCTTC.